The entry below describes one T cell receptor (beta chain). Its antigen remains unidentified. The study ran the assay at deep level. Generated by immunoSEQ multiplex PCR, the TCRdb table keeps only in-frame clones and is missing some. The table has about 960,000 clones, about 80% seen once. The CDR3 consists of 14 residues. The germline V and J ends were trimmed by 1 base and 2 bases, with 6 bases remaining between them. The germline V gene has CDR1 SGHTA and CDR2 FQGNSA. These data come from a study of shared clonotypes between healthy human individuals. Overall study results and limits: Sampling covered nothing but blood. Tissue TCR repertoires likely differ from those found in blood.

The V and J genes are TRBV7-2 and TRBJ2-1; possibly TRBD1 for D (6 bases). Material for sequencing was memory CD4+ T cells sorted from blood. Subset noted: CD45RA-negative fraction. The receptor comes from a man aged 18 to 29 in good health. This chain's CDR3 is CASSLGGPYNEQFF. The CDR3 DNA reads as TGTGCCAGCAGCTTAGGGGGGCCCTACAATGAGCAGTTCTTC.